This TCR beta chain was sequenced for a study of cytomegalovirus exposure and HLA in healthy donors. Study results and limitations: Sequencing likely produced, as an artifact, a cluster of highly shared sequence variants. For most TCR beta V segments, an earlier analysis put the productive rate at about 87% or about 30% of the time. TCR beta chains numbering approximately 150 were designated cytomegalovirus-associated. Later analysis identified around 15,000 TCR beta sequences associated with HLA alleles, using a false discovery rate threshold of 0.05.

About this clone: Antigen unknown.

CDR1 SGHTA and CDR2 FQGTGA come from the germline V gene. V lost 3 bases and J 5 bases, leaving 8 bases between the germline ends. This CDR3 contains 13 residues. Primers: 60 Vbeta forward and 13 Jbeta reverse. Here immunoSEQ multiplex PCR was the method, and the copy in TCRdb shows in-frame clones only, minus some. The data hold 150,000 to 200,000 clones, with 77% observed a single time. The chain combines TRBV7-3 with TRBJ2-1; D is undetermined. This sequence was found in a woman aged 30 to 39 in good health and CMV-seropositive. The source material was PBMCs. The CDR3 DNA reads as TGTGCCAGCAGCTTGAGCTTGGACAATGAGCAGTTCTTC. This codes for CASSLSLDNEQFF.